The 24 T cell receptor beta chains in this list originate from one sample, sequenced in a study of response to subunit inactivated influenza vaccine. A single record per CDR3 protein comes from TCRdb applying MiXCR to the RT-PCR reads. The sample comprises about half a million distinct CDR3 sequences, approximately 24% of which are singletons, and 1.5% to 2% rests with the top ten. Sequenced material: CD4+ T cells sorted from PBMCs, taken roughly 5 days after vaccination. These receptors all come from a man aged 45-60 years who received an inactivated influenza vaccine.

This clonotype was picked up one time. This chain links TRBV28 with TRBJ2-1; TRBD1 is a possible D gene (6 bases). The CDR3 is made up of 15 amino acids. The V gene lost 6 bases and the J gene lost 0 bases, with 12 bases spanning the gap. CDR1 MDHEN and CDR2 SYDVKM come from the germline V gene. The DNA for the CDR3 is TGTGCCAGCAGAAATGACAGGAGCTCCTACAATGAGCAGTTCTTC. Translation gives CASRNDRSSYNEQFF. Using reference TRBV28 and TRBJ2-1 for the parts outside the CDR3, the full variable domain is DVKVTQSSRYLVKRTGEKVFLECVQDMDHENMFWYRQDPGLGLRLIYFSYDVKMKEKGDIPEGYSVSREKKERFSLILESASTNQTSMYLCASRNDRSSYNEQFFGPGTRLTVL.

In DNA, the CDR3 is TGCGCCAGCAGCTTGGGTCAGCCAACCTCAGAGCAGTACTTC. It is translated as CASSLGQPTSEQYF. V and J are TRBV5-1 and TRBJ2-7; D is uncertain. The CDR3 runs 14 residues. Germline V gene lookup returns CDR1 SGHRS and CDR2 YFSETQ. Trimming stripped 0 bases from V and 7 bases from J, with 14 bases between.

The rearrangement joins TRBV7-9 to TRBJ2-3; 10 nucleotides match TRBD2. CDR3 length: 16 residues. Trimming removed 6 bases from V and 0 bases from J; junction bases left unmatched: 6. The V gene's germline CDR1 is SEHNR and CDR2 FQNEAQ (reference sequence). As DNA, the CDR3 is TGTGCCAGCAGTTTTCTAGCGGGAGCCAGCACAGATACGCAGTATTTT. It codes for CASSFLAGASTDTQYF.

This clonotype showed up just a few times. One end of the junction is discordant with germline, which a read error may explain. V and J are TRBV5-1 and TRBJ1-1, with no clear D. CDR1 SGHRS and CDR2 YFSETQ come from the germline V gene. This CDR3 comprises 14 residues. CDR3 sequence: CASSLAPARATANF. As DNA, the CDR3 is TGCGCCAGCAGCTTGGCCCCAGCCAGAGCGACGGCTAACTTT.

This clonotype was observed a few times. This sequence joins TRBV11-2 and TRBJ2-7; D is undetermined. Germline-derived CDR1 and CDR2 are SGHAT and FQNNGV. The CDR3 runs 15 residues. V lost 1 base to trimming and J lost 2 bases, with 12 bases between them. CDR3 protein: CASSLGWGSTYEQYF. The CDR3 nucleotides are TGTGCCAGCAGCTTAGGCTGGGGTTCGACCTACGAGCAGTACTTC.

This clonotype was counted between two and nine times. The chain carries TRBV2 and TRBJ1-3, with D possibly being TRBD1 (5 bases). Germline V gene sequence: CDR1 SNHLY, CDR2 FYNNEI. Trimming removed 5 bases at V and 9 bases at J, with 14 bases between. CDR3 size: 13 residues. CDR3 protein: CASSRTPESTIYF. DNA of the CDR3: TGTGCCAGCAGTAGGACACCGGAAAGCACCATATATTTT.

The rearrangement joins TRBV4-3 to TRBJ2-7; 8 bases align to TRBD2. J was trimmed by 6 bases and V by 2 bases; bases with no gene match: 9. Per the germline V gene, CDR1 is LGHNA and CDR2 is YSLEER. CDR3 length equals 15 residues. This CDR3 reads CASSQYSSGRTEQYF. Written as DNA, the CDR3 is TGCGCCAGCAGCCAATATTCCAGCGGGAGAACCGAGCAGTACTTC.

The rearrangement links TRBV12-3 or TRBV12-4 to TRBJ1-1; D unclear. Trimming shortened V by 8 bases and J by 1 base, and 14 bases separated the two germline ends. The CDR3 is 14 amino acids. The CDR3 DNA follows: TGTGCCAGCCAGTTCTCCTCCGGGAACACTGAAGCTTTCTTT. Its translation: CASQFSSGNTEAFF.

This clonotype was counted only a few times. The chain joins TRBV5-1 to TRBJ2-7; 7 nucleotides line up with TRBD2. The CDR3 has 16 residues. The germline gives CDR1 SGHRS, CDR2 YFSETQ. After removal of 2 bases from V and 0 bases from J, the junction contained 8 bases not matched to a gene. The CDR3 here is CASSFLAGRTSYEQYF. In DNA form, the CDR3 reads TGCGCCAGCAGCTTTTTAGCGGGCCGCACCTCCTACGAGCAGTACTTC.

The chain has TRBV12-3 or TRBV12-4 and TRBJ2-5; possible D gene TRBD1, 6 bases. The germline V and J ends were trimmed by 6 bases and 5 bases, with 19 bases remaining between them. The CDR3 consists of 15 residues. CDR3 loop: CASSQFTGTGETQYF. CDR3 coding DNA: TGTGCCAGCAGCCAATTCACAGGGACGGGGGAGACCCAGTACTTC.

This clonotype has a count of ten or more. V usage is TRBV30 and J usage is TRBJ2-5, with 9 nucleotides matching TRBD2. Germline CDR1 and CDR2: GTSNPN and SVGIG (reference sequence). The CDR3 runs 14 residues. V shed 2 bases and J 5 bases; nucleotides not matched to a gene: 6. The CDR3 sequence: CAWSYSGGRETQYF. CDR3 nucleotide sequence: TGTGCCTGGAGTTATAGCGGGGGTCGGGAGACCCAGTACTTC.

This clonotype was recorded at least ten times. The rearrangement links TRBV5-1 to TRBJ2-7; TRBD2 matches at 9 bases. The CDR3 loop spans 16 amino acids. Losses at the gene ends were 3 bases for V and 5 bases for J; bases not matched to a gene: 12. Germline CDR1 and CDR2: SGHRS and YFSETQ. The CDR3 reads CASSYMAGGQSNEQYF. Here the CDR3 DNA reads TGCGCCAGCAGCTATATGGCGGGAGGGCAGTCCAACGAGCAGTACTTC. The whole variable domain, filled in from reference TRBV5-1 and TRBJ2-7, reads KAGVTQTPRYLIKTRGQQVTLSCSPISGHRSVSWYQQTPGQGLQFLFEYFSETQRNKGNFPGRFSGRQFSNSRSEMNVSTLELGDSALYLCASSYMAGGQSNEQYFGPGTRLTVT.

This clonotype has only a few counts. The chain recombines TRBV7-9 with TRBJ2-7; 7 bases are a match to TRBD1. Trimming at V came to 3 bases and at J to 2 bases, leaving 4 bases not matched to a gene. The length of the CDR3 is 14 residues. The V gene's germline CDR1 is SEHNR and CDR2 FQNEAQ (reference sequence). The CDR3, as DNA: TGTGCCAGCAGCTTCCGGGACAGACCCTACGAGCAGTACTTC. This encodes CASSFRDRPYEQYF.

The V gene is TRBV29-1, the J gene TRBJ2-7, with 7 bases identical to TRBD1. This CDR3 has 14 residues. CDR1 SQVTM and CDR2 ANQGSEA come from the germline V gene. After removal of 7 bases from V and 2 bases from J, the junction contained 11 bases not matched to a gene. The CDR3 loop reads CSARTGEKTYEQYF. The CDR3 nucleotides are TGCAGCGCACGGACAGGAGAGAAAACCTACGAGCAGTACTTC.

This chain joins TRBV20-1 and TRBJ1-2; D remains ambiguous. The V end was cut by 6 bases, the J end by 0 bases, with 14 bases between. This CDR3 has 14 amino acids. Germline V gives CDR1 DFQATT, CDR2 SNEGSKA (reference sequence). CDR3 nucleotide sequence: TGCAGTGCCCCACAGTCTGGGACTAACTATGGCTACACCTTC. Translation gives CSAPQSGTNYGYTF.

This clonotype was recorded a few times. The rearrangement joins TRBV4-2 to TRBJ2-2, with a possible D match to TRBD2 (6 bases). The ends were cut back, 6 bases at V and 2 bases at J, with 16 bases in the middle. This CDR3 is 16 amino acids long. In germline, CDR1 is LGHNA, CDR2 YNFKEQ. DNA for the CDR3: TGTGCCAGCAGTAAAGAAGGGACTTCCAACACCGGGGAGCTGTTTTTT. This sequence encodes CASSKEGTSNTGELFF.

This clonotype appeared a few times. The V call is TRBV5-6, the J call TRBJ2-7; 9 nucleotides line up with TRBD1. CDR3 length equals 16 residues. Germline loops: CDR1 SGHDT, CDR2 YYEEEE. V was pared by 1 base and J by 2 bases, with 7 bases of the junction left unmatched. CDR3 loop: CASSLFRQGVTYEQYF. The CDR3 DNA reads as TGTGCCAGCAGCTTGTTCAGACAGGGGGTAACCTACGAGCAGTACTTC.

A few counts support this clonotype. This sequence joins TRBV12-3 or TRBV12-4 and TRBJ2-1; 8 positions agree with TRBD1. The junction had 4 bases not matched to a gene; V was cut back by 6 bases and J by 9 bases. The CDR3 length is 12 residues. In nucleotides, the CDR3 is TGTGCCAGCAGCCCCACAGGGGGTGAGCAGTTCTTC. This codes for CASSPTGGEQFF.

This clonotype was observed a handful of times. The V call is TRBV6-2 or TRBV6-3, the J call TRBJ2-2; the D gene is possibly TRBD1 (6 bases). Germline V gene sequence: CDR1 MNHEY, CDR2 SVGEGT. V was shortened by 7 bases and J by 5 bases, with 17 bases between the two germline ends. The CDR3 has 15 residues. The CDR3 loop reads CASNLGGDWTGELFF. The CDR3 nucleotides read TGTGCCAGCAACTTAGGGGGAGATTGGACCGGGGAGCTGTTTTTT.

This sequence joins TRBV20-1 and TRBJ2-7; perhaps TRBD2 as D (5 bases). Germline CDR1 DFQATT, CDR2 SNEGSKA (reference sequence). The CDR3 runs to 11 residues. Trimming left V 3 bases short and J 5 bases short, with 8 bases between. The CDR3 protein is CSARRVNEQYF. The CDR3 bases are TGCAGTGCTAGGCGGGTGAACGAGCAGTACTTC.

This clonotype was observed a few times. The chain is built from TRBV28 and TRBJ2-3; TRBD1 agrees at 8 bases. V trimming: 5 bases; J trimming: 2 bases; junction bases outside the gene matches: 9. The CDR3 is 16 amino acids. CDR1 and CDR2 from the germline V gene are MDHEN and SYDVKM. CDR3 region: CASSLDRGSFTDTQYF. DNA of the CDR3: TGTGCCAGCAGTCTCGACAGGGGATCCTTCACAGATACGCAGTATTTT.

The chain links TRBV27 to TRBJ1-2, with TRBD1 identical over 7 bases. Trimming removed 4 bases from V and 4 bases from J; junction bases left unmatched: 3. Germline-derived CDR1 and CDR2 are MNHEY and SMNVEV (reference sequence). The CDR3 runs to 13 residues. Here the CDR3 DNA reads TGTGCCAGCAGTTGGGCAGGGGGCTATGGCTACACCTTC. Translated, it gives CASSWAGGYGYTF.

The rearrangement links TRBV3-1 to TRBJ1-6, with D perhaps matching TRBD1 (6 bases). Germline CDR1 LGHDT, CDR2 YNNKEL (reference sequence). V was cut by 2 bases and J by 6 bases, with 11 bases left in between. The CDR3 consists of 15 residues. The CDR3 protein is CASSQRQAINSPLHF. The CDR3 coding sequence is TGTGCCAGCAGCCAACGACAGGCGATTAATTCACCCCTCCACTTT.

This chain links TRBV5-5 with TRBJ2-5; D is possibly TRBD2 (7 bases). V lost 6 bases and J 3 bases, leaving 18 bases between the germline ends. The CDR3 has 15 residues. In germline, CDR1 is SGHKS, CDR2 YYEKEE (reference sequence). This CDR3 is CASTREGQTEETQYF. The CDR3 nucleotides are TGTGCCAGCACCAGGGAGGGACAAACAGAAGAGACCCAGTACTTC. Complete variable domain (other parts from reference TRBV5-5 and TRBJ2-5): DAGVTQSPTHLIKTRGQQVTLRCSPISGHKSVSWYQQVLGQGPQFIFQYYEKEERGRGNFPDRFSARQFPNYSSELNVNALLLGDSALYLCASTREGQTEETQYFGPGTRLLVL.